This entry concerns a single TCR beta chain. This clonotype was seen many times. What antigen it recognizes has not been identified. Per-base qualities were not stored, and no clone one base away is much larger. The sample is drawn from a study of T cells in Graves' hyperthyroidism and ophthalmopathy (dated by TCRdb to the late 2010s). A note on the overall study: Peripheral blood samples were taken at initial diagnosis, before any treatment was given. A discovery cohort of roughly 96 patients, approximately 45 with Graves' ophthalmopathy and approximately 60 with stable Graves' hyperthyroidism, was used to find distinguishing TCR V-J signatures. The roughly 100 discovery patients were randomly divided into training and test sets at a 7:3 ratio. The paper reports TCR Vbeta CDR3 sequencing of approximately 130 peripheral blood samples: under 45 ophthalmopathy, fewer than 80 hyperthyroidism and 17 progressor patients. Following sampling, methimazole starting at 30 mg daily was given to hyperthyroidism patients, and high-dose intravenous methylprednisolone was given to ophthalmopathy patients. An independent validation cohort of under 20 hyperthyroidism patients and 17 patients who later progressed to ophthalmopathy tested prospective prediction of ophthalmopathy. In addition, the study compared T-cell repertoires in thyroid tissue and in blood from about 6 Graves' hyperthyroidism patients. Beyond this particular receptor, the publication reports: In cross-validation, a model built on a 13 V-J signature told ophthalmopathy apart from stable hyperthyroidism with approximately 90% sensitivity and approximately 84% specificity, and in testing the same model reached 80%/75%. During validation, the model predicted progression to ophthalmopathy a median of approximately 6 months ahead of onset, with approximately 71% sensitivity and about 72% specificity. Sample size was not statistically predetermined, and blinding of investigators to group allocation was not performed. Blood samples also contained most of the expanded thyroid clonotypes (frequency above 0.001), which suggests that blood repertoires may reflect thyroid immune responses.

The TCR beta CDR3 regions were amplified from RNA transcripts. For the first round of RT-PCR on the TCR CDR3, the HTBI primer set was used together with the Qiagen OneStep RT-PCR kit. A second multiplex PCR round built the libraries, followed by size selection and purification. Paired-end sequencing of the libraries was performed with 100 bp reads on an Illumina HiSeq2000. The published analysis was carried out like this. SOAPnuke was used to process the raw data, removing reads that contained adapters or uncalled bases, had a mean Phred below 15, or lacked an exact match to the constant primer or identifier. COPE v1.2.5 was used to merge the high-quality paired reads, and each unique nucleotide sequence was defined as a clonotype. MiTCR v1.1 was used to align the clonotypes against IMGT TRBV, TRBD and TRBJ reference segments. The analysis included only V-J combinations with a frequency above 0.0001, which together covered more than 99% of the repertoires. A TCS score was defined as the ratio between F50 (clonal expansion) and ExV (chaos), using BLOSUM62-based TCRdist between CDR3 peptides within each V-J. Welch's t-statistics and random forest reduced 500 to 650 V-J features to about 13, which were used in a naive Bayes classifier (R e1071). Clones were called with MiXCR by TCRdb after fastp trimmed the public reads at Q25, and only in-frame beta chains were retained. A single entry per CDR3 protein holds the most common genes and DNA from its merged rows. It is TCRdb's table, rather than the study itself, that gives the V and J calls and clone size. The sample yields some 300,000 distinct CDR3 sequences; around 17% were counted once. Approximately 35% of the sample rests with the top ten.

Stable Graves' hyperthyroidism was defined as no progression to ophthalmopathy during 18 months of follow-up. The hyperthyroidism patients were between 18 and 65 years old and newly diagnosed, with a disease duration of less than 2 months. Any patient with an uncontrolled infection, another autoimmune disease, pregnancy or lactation was excluded. Diagnoses relied on clinical symptoms, serum thyroxine and TRAb, thyroid ultrasound and orbital computed tomography. PBMCs were separated from 10 ml of fresh peripheral blood using Ficoll-Paque density gradient centrifugation. Total RNA was extracted using Trizol reagent, and RNA quality was assessed on an Agilent 2100 Bioanalyzer. Sequences LGHDT (CDR1) and YNNKEL (CDR2) are obtained from the germline V gene (reference sequence). V is cut back by 4 bases and J by 2 bases, with 10 bases in the junction unmatched. Taken from cysteine to phenylalanine, the CDR3 has 16 residues. Only the CDR3 DNA stays, 48 bases, in frame from base 1.

What was sequenced was blood. This TCR was recovered from a man between 25 and 39 years old with Graves' hyperthyroidism. The chain is made from TRBV3-1 and TRBJ2-7; TRBD2 agrees with 8 junctional bases. The bases are TGTGCCAGCAGCCCATTGTTCGGGAGGGCCACCTACGAGCAGTACTTC. Translated, it reads CASSPLFGRATYEQYF.